One and the same sample provided the 9 T cell receptor beta chains below, sequenced in a study of blood T cell repertoires in COVID-19. Generated by immunoSEQ multiplex PCR, the TCRdb table keeps only in-frame clones and is missing some. The sample contains about 20,000 clones, around 89% of which appear only once. Input material: peripheral blood. These TCRs come from a woman aged 60-75 years with active COVID-19.

The chain has TRBV12-3 or TRBV12-4 and TRBJ2-7; 7 positions agree with TRBD1. This CDR3 contains 12 residues. Unmatched junction bases numbered 4, after V lost 5 bases and J lost 6 bases. CDR3 protein: CASSLQGFEQYF. Written as DNA, the CDR3 is TGTGCCAGCAGTCTACAGGGGTTCGAGCAGTACTTC.

V is TRBV13 and J is TRBJ1-6, with 8 bases identical to TRBD1. Germline values: CDR1 PRHDT, CDR2 FYEKMQ (reference sequence). The trim removed 5 bases at V and 7 bases at J, leaving 7 bases unmatched. This CDR3 is built from 15 residues. The CDR3 DNA reads as TGTGCCAGCAGCCCCAGTGGACAGGGAAATTCACCCCTCCACTTT. This translates into CASSPSGQGNSPLHF.

The sample holds one count of this clone. The chain carries TRBV7-9 and TRBJ1-4; 9 positions agree with TRBD1. With 5 bases clipped from V and 4 bases from J, the junction kept 2 bases outside the gene matches. This CDR3 is built from 14 residues. CDR1 and CDR2 from the germline V gene are SEHNR and FQNEAQ (reference sequence). The CDR3 region has the DNA TGTGCCAGCAGCCCGGGACAGGGTAATGAAAAACTGTTTTTT. It yields the protein CASSPGQGNEKLFF.

The rearrangement links TRBV29-1 to TRBJ2-5, with TRBD2 matching over 14 bases. V trimming: 3 bases; J trimming: 4 bases; junction bases outside the gene matches: 1. This CDR3 comprises 14 residues. CDR1 is SQVTM and CDR2 is ANQGSEA in the germline V gene. CDR3 protein: CSVDGTSGGETQYF. The CDR3 DNA reads as TGCAGCGTTGACGGGACTAGCGGGGGAGAGACCCAGTACTTC.

V is TRBV5-3 and J is TRBJ1-5; no firm D call. TRBV5-3 is treated as an ORF (open reading frame) with a function not yet certain. The CDR3 runs 14 residues. V lost 0 bases and J lost 2, with 6 bases in between. CDR3 amino acids: CARSLATGNQPQHF. In DNA form, the CDR3 reads TGTGCCAGAAGCTTGGCTACAGGCAATCAGCCCCAGCATTTT.

CDR3 DNA sequence: TGTGCCAGCAGCTCCGACAGGGCGGGGGGCTACACCTTC. Amino acids: CASSSDRAGGYTF. V is TRBV9 and J is TRBJ1-2; 7 bases are shared with TRBD1. The CDR3 has 13 residues. V dropped 4 bases and J dropped 8; count of bases not matched to a gene: 8. Germline V gene data show CDR1 as SGDLS and CDR2 as YYNGEE.

The CDR3 loop reads CASTGLGIQYF. DNA for the CDR3: TGTGCCAGCACAGGCTTAGGCATTCAGTACTTC. The genes are TRBV6-6 and TRBJ2-4; D not certain. Trimming took off 7 bases at V and 9 bases at J, with 10 bases between the two ends. The CDR3 sequence is 11 residues long. The germline V gene has CDR1 MNHNY and CDR2 SVGAGI (reference sequence).

The chain employs TRBV6-5 and TRBJ2-2; D is unresolved. Germline V gives CDR1 MNHEY, CDR2 SVGAGI. V was shortened by 10 bases and J by 4 bases, with 19 bases between the two germline ends. The CDR3 extends over 15 amino acids. CDR3 bases: TGTGCCATAAGAGGCACCTCCAGTTTCACCGGGGAGCTGTTTTTT. This encodes CAIRGTSSFTGELFF.

This clone appeared once. The chain combines TRBV9 with TRBJ2-7, with 9 bases lining up with TRBD1. The J segment lost 6 bases and the V segment lost 0 bases, leaving 4 bases of the junction unmatched. The CDR3 has 14 residues. CDR1 and CDR2 (germline): SGDLS, YYNGEE. In DNA, the CDR3 is TGTGCCAGCAGCGTAGCCCCGGACAGGGGCGAGCAGTACTTC. It encodes CASSVAPDRGEQYF. Full variable domain (missing parts from reference TRBV9 and TRBJ2-7): DSGVTQTPKHLITATGQRVTLRCSPRSGDLSVYWYQQSLDQGLQFLIQYYNGEERAKGNILERFSAQQFPDLHSELNLSSLELGDSALYFCASSVAPDRGEQYFGPGTRLTVT.